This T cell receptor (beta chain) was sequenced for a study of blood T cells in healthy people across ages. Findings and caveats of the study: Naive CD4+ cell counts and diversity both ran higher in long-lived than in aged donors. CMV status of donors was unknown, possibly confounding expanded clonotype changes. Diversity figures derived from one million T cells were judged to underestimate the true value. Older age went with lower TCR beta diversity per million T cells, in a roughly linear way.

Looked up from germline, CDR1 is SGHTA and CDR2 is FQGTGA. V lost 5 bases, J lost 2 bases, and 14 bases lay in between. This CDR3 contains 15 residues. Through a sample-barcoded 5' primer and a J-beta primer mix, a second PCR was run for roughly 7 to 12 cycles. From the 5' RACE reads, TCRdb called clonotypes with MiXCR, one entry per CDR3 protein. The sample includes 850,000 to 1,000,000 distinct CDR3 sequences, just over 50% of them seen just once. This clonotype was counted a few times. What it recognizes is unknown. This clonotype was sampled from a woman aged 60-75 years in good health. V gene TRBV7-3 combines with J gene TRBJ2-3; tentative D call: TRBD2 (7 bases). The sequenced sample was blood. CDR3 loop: CASSQGGAPTDTQYF. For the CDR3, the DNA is TGTGCCAGCAGCCAAGGGGGGGCTCCCACAGATACGCAGTATTTT.